One and the same sample provided the 10 T cell receptor beta chains below, sequenced in a study of technical replicates of blood from a handful of donors. Generated by immunoSEQ multiplex PCR, the TCRdb table keeps only in-frame clones and is missing some. The sample shows approximately 12,000 clones, around 85% of them seen only once. The sample taken for sequencing was PBMCs. These receptors all stem from a human donor in good health.

The J gene is TRBJ1-2, the V gene TRBV28, with D maybe TRBD1 (5 bases). Germline V CDR1 and CDR2: MDHEN, SYDVKM. The V end was cut by 4 bases, the J end by 1 base, with 28 bases between. The CDR3 is 20 amino acids. The CDR3 here is CASSSVNSRQYSPINYGYTF. The CDR3 DNA reads TGTGCCAGCAGTTCCGTTAATAGTCGACAGTATTCGCCGATTAACTATGGCTACACCTTC.

CDR3 sequence reads: CAWSRGGSFGYTF. Here the CDR3 DNA reads TGTGCCTGGAGCCGAGGGGGATCTTTTGGCTACACCTTC. The chain recombines TRBV28 with TRBJ1-2; a weak D match, TRBD1 (6 bases). V shed 11 bases and J shed 7 bases, with 20 bases lying between them. Germline loops: CDR1 MDHEN, CDR2 SYDVKM. The CDR3 totals 13 residues.

This rearrangement joins TRBV19 to TRBJ2-7, with D perhaps TRBD1 (6 bases). Germline V gives CDR1 LNHDA, CDR2 SQIVND (reference sequence). V was clipped by 3 bases and J by 2 bases, with 17 bases between them. The CDR3 contains 16 residues. The CDR3, as DNA: TGTGCCAGTAGTATGGAGTGGACACAGGGCACCTACGAGCAGTACTTC. Residues: CASSMEWTQGTYEQYF.

The chain has TRBV7-2 and TRBJ2-1; perhaps TRBD1 as D (6 bases). This CDR3 has 13 residues. Trimming stripped 4 bases from V and 7 bases from J, with 11 bases between. CDR1 and CDR2 from the germline V gene are SGHTA and FQGNSA. The CDR3 bases are TGTGCCAGCAGCTCCACCCAGGGGAATGAGCAGTTCTTC. The encoded protein is CASSSTQGNEQFF.

The chain has TRBV5-4 and TRBJ2-7; TRBD2 is a possible D gene (6 bases). Germline V gives CDR1 SGHNT, CDR2 YYREEE (reference sequence). CDR3 length: 15 residues. The V gene lost 0 bases and the J gene lost 3 bases, with 13 bases spanning the gap. This CDR3 reads CASSLDLGGSYEQYF. The CDR3 bases are TGTGCCAGCAGCTTGGATCTCGGGGGTAGCTACGAGCAGTACTTC.

This chain connects TRBV19 to TRBJ2-7, with 14 bases lining up with TRBD2. In germline, CDR1 is LNHDA, CDR2 SQIVND (reference sequence). V was pared by 6 bases and J by 9 bases, with 10 bases of the junction left unmatched. There are 15 residues in the CDR3. The CDR3 region is CASSSKVGLAGVQYF. Written as DNA, the CDR3 is TGTGCCAGTAGCTCGAAGGTGGGACTAGCGGGAGTGCAGTACTTC. The full variable domain, its missing parts supplied by reference TRBV19 and TRBJ2-7, is DGGITQSPKYLFRKEGQNVTLSCEQNLNHDAMYWYRQDPGQGLRLIYYSQIVNDFQKGDIAEGYSVSREKKESFPLTVTSAQKNPTAFYLCASSSKVGLAGVQYFGPGTRLTVT.

This clone was counted only a few times. The gene calls are TRBV19 and TRBJ2-6; 7 bases map to TRBD2. J lost 2 bases, V lost 3 bases, and 1 base had no gene match. The CDR3 totals 15 residues. CDR1 LNHDA and CDR2 SQIVND come from the germline V gene (reference sequence). DNA of the CDR3: TGTGCCAGTAGTATGGGGAGGGCTGGGGCCAACGTCCTGACTTTC. Protein product: CASSMGRAGANVLTF.

This clone was seen once. The chain uses TRBV5-1 and TRBJ2-1; 7 bases line up with TRBD2. The J segment lost 2 bases and the V segment lost 5 bases, leaving 7 bases of the junction unmatched. CDR1 and CDR2 (germline): SGHRS, YFSETQ. The CDR3 has 15 amino acids. In DNA, the CDR3 is TGCGCCAGCAGAGCAGCGGGAAGCGCCTACAATGAGCAGTTCTTC. It translates to CASRAAGSAYNEQFF.

The gene calls are TRBV7-8 and TRBJ2-7, with 7 bases lining up with TRBD2. This CDR3 region has 17 residues. Trimming cost V 5 bases and J 0 bases; bases outside gene matches: 13. CDR1 and CDR2 (germline): SGHVS, FQNEAQ. The chain's CDR3 is CASSPALGGKSSYEQYF. The CDR3, as DNA: TGTGCCAGCAGCCCCGCGTTGGGGGGGAAAAGCTCCTACGAGCAGTACTTC. Drawing the rest from reference TRBV7-8 and TRBJ2-7, the complete variable domain is GAGVSQSPRYKVAKRGQDVALRCDPISGHVSLFWYQQALGQGPEFLTYFQNEAQLDKSGLPSDRFFAERPEGSVSTLKIQRTQQEDSAVYLCASSPALGGKSSYEQYFGPGTRLTVT.

The chain links TRBV5-4 to TRBJ2-3, with 9 nucleotides matching TRBD2. Germline CDR1 is SGHNT and CDR2 is YYREEE (reference sequence). The CDR3 loop spans 15 amino acids. With 4 bases clipped from V and 3 bases from J, the junction kept 6 bases outside the gene matches. This CDR3 is CASSNPSGKTDTQYF. In DNA form, the CDR3 reads TGTGCCAGCAGCAACCCTAGCGGGAAAACAGATACGCAGTATTTT.